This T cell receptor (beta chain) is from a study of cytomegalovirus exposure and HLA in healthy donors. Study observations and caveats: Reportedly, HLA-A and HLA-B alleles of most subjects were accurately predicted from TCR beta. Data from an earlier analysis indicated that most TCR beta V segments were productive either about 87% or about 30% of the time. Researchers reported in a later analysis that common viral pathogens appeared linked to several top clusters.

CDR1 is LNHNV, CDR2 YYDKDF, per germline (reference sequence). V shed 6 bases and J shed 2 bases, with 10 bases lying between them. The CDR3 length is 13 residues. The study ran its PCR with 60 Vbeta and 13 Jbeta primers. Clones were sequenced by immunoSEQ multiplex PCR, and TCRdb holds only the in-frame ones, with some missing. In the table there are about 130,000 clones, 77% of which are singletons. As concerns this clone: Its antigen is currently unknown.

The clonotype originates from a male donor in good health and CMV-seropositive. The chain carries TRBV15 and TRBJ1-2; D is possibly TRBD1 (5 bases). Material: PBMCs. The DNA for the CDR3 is TGTGCCACCAGGCAGGGTTCCAACTATGGCTACACCTTC. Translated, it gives CATRQGSNYGYTF.